The TCR beta chain under discussion was sequenced for a study of blood T cell repertoires in COVID-19. Study context: Sources were T cells, B-cell-depleted T cells, or PBMCs; the material itself was cDNA or gDNA.

Original processing notes: Amplification of reference gene primers was used by the study to estimate nucleated cell counts. Profiled with immunoSEQ multiplex PCR; TCRdb holds only in-frame clones, not every one. The V and J calls and clone size are taken from that table; D and trimming were inferred from the DNA. The profile shows some 200,000 clones, about 85% of them singletons. V lost 3 bases and J lost 4; bases outside the gene matches: 4. Germline CDR1 reads KGHDR; CDR2 reads SFDVKD. The CDR3 runs to 14 residues. The receptor comes from a man in his forties or fifties who had recovered from COVID-19. The chain is built from TRBV24-1 and TRBJ1-1, with 7 bases matching TRBD1. Sequences were obtained from peripheral blood. The DNA of the CDR3 is TGTGCCACCAGTGATACAGGGGACTCCACTGAAGCTTTCTTT. The encoded protein is CATSDTGDSTEAFF.